The 32 T cell receptor beta chains reported below all come from one sample, sequenced in a study of blood T cell repertoires in COVID-19. Assay: immunoSEQ multiplex PCR; the TCRdb copy retains only in-frame clones and omits some. The top ten clones hold about 2% of a sample with under 300,000 clones, about four fifths of them seen once. What was sequenced was peripheral blood. The source is a man aged 25-40 years who had recovered from COVID-19.

About this clone itself: Other DNA sequences of this sample code for an identical CDR3. The genes are TRBV5-1 and TRBJ1-1; D gene uncertain. The CDR3 is made up of 14 amino acids. The ends were cut back, 0 bases at V and 0 bases at J, with 6 bases in the middle. The germline V gene encodes CDR1 SGHRS and CDR2 YFSETQ. The CDR3, as DNA: TGCGCCAGCAGCTTGGCGGGAATGAACACTGAAGCTTTCTTT. Its protein product is CASSLAGMNTEAFF.

The chain uses TRBV28 and TRBJ1-2; 9 nucleotides line up with TRBD1. CDR3 size: 15 residues. J lost 8 bases, V lost 3 bases, and 10 bases had no gene match. CDR1 is MDHEN, CDR2 SYDVKM, per germline. This chain's CDR3 is CASSLFGTGSSGYTF. The DNA of the CDR3 is TGTGCCAGCAGTTTGTTTGGGACAGGGTCCTCGGGCTACACCTTC.

The chain uses TRBV6-1 and TRBJ2-3; D not certain. V lost 1 base and J lost 4, with 3 bases in between. The CDR3 totals 12 residues. Germline V gene data show CDR1 as MNHNS and CDR2 as SASEGT. CDR3 amino acids: CASSEVADTQYF. The DNA for the CDR3 is TGTGCCAGCAGTGAAGTAGCAGATACGCAGTATTTT.

The gene calls are TRBV6-5 and TRBJ1-1; D not resolved. V was clipped by 6 bases and J by 1 base, with 12 bases between them. The germline CDR1 and CDR2 sequences are MNHEY and SVGAGI. CDR3 length equals 14 residues. CDR3 bases: TGTGCCAGCAGCGACATACCAAGGAACACTGAAGCTTTCTTT. Translation gives CASSDIPRNTEAFF.

CDR3 nucleotides: TGTGCCAGCAGCGTAGAAGGGGTCACTGAAGCTTTCTTT. Translating gives CASSVEGVTEAFF. The V call is TRBV9, the J call TRBJ1-1; possible D gene TRBD1, 5 bases. Trimming took 0 bases from V and 4 from J, leaving 7 bases between them. CDR3 size: 13 residues. Germline CDR1 reads SGDLS; CDR2 reads YYNGEE.

This clone came up a few times. V gene TRBV4-1 combines with J gene TRBJ1-2, with D possibly TRBD1 on 5 matching bases. V was shortened by 4 bases and J by 2 bases, with 17 bases between the two germline ends. CDR1 and CDR2 from the germline V gene are MGHRA and YSYEKL. This CDR3 region has 16 residues. This CDR3 reads CASSLGFVGENYGYTF. The CDR3, as DNA: TGCGCCAGCAGCCTAGGCTTTGTAGGGGAAAACTATGGCTACACCTTC.

The CDR3 loop is CASSPRDSGDYGYTF. The CDR3 coding sequence is TGTGCCAGCAGCCCTAGGGACAGTGGAGACTATGGCTACACCTTC. The J gene is TRBJ1-2, the V gene TRBV7-2; TRBD1 agrees at 7 bases. Losses at the gene ends were 5 bases for V and 3 bases for J; bases not matched to a gene: 9. Germline V gives CDR1 SGHTA, CDR2 FQGNSA. CDR3 length: 15 amino acids.

The chain recombines TRBV6-1 with TRBJ1-2, with a weak D call TRBD1 (6 bases). Germline V gene sequence: CDR1 MNHNS, CDR2 SASEGT. CDR3 length equals 16 residues. V lost 2 bases to trimming and J lost 4 bases, with 17 bases between them. The CDR3 sequence: CASSELASGEGYGYTF. The CDR3 nucleotides read TGTGCCAGCAGTGAACTGGCCTCAGGGGAGGGCTATGGCTACACCTTC.

This sequence joins TRBV29-1 and TRBJ1-2, with 8 positions matching TRBD1. The germline V gene has CDR1 SQVTM and CDR2 ANQGSEA. V trimming: 4 bases; J trimming: 8 bases; junction bases outside the gene matches: 6. CDR3 length equals 12 residues. In DNA, the CDR3 is TGCAGCGTTGCCGACCCAGGGGGCGGCTACACCTTC. As protein: CSVADPGGGYTF. Full variable domain (outside the CDR3, taken from reference TRBV29-1 and TRBJ1-2): SAVISQKPSRDICQRGTSLTIQCQVDSQVTMMFWYRQQPGQSLTLIATANQGSEATYESGFVIDKFPISRPNLTFSTLTVSNMSPEDSSIYLCSVADPGGGYTFGSGTRLTVV.

The chain has TRBV7-9 and TRBJ2-5; 9 positions match TRBD2. This CDR3 comprises 17 residues. Looked up from germline, CDR1 is SEHNR and CDR2 is FQNEAQ (reference sequence). J lost 5 bases, V lost 5 bases, and 15 bases had no gene match. The CDR3 region is CASSARQAGGPEETQYF. DNA of the CDR3: TGTGCCAGCAGCGCCCGGCAAGCGGGGGGTCCAGAGGAGACCCAGTACTTC.

The CDR3 region has the DNA TGTGCCAGCAGCCTCCCGGGGGGGGTGACCTACAATGAGCAGTTCTTC. Translation gives CASSLPGGVTYNEQFF. The rearrangement links TRBV3-1 (or the pseudogene TRBV3-2) to TRBJ2-1; TRBD2 agrees at 8 bases. Looked up from germline, CDR1 is LGHDT and CDR2 is YNNKEL (reference sequence). This CDR3 contains 16 residues. V dropped 4 bases and J dropped 2; count of bases not matched to a gene: 7.

This rearrangement joins TRBV10-2 to TRBJ1-3; TRBD1 aligns across 8 bases. The CDR3 covers 16 residues. V gave up 3 bases and J gave up 4 bases; unmatched junction bases: 8. Per germline, CDR1 WSHSY and CDR2 SAAADI. The CDR3 bases are TGCGCCAGCAGTGAATCGTCAGGGGGCTTCGGAAACACCATATATTTT. Its protein is CASSESSGGFGNTIYF.

In this sample, this clone turned up a few times. The rearrangement links TRBV7-5 to TRBJ2-5; TRBD2 is the table's D call, not checked against the DNA. TRBV7-5 has pseudogene status. The CDR3 is 21 residues long. CDR3 sequence: CVRSELAVGGPEQRYQETQYF. The CDR3 coding sequence is TGTGTCAGAAGCGAATTAGCCGTCGGGGGGCCCGAACAACGATACCAAGAGACCCAGTACTTC.

This rearrangement joins TRBV7-8 to TRBJ2-2, with TRBD1 matching 8 bases. CDR1 and CDR2 (germline): SGHVS, FQNEAQ. This CDR3 is built from 16 residues. V shed 5 bases and J 2 bases; nucleotides not matched to a gene: 7. The CDR3 sequence: CASSQGAGFNTGELFF. The CDR3 region has the DNA TGTGCCAGCAGCCAGGGGGCCGGGTTTAACACCGGGGAGCTGTTTTTT.

Concerning this clone itself: Other DNA sequences in the sample encode the same CDR3. V usage is TRBV28 and J usage is TRBJ1-5, with 7 bases matching TRBD1. J lost 7 bases, V lost 6 bases, and 9 bases had no gene match. CDR3 length: 14 amino acids. Germline V lookup: CDR1 MDHEN, CDR2 SYDVKM. This CDR3 reads CASSPRQGGQPQHF. The CDR3 DNA is TGTGCCAGCAGCCCCCGACAGGGAGGACAGCCCCAGCATTTT.

The chain couples TRBV11-3 to TRBJ1-5, with TRBD1 identical over 8 bases. J gave up 3 bases and V 5 bases, and 15 bases lay outside the gene matches. From germline, CDR1 is SGHNT and CDR2 YENEEA. This CDR3 is 18 amino acids long. This CDR3 is CASSPGRGRLAFNQPQHF. DNA for the CDR3: TGTGCCAGCAGCCCGGGCAGGGGGCGCTTGGCATTCAATCAGCCCCAGCATTTT. The whole variable domain, filled in from reference TRBV11-3 and TRBJ1-5, reads EAGVVQSPRYKIIEKKQPVAFWCNPISGHNTLYWYLQNLGQGPELLIRYENEEAVDDSQLPKDRFSAERLKGVDSTLKIQPAELGDSAVYLCASSPGRGRLAFNQPQHFGDGTRLSIL.

Points on this clone: One end of the junction fails to match germline, which may point to a read error. The chain employs TRBV6-6 and TRBJ1-2; tentatively, D is TRBD1 (5 bases). The CDR3 loop spans 13 amino acids. Germline CDR1 MNHNY, CDR2 SVGAGI (reference sequence). In DNA, the CDR3 is TGTGCCAGCAGTTACTCGGGGGGGATCCGGAAGGACTTC. Protein: CASSYSGGIRKDF.

This chain uses TRBV24-1 with TRBJ2-7, with 8 bases fitting TRBD1. V lost 3 bases and J lost 0; bases outside the gene matches: 15. Germline CDR1 reads KGHDR; CDR2 reads SFDVKD. The CDR3 is made up of 19 amino acids. CDR3 region: CATSDPRTGQPGSSYEQYV. In DNA form, the CDR3 reads TGTGCCACCAGTGATCCCCGGACAGGGCAGCCTGGGAGCTCCTACGAGCAGTACGTC.

A word on this clone: Other nucleotide sequences from this sample produce the same CDR3. The chain couples TRBV9 to TRBJ1-1, with D tentatively TRBD1 (6 bases). Trimming took 2 bases from V and 1 from J, leaving 9 bases between them. The CDR3 is made up of 14 amino acids. Germline V lookup: CDR1 SGDLS, CDR2 YYNGEE. The CDR3: CASSVGTQNTEAFF. In DNA form, the CDR3 reads TGTGCCAGCAGCGTGGGGACACAGAACACTGAAGCTTTCTTT.

The chain recombines TRBV3-1 (or the pseudogene TRBV3-2) with TRBJ1-1; D gene ambiguous. The CDR3 loop spans 14 amino acids. Trimming took off 0 bases at V and 6 bases at J, with 11 bases between the two ends. CDR1 and CDR2 (germline): LGHDT, YNNKEL (reference sequence). The CDR3 DNA reads TGTGCCAGCAGCCAAGAGGCAGGTATCCCTGAAGCTTTCTTT. Its translation: CASSQEAGIPEAFF.

In DNA, the CDR3 is TGTGCCAGCTGTTCCGGGACAGGGTATGGCTACACCTTC. Encoded protein: CASCSGTGYGYTF. V and J are TRBV27 and TRBJ1-2; 9 bases align to TRBD1. This CDR3 has 13 amino acids. J lost 5 bases, V lost 8 bases, and 6 bases had no gene match. The germline CDR1 and CDR2 sequences are MNHEY and SMNVEV (reference sequence).

In its sample, this clone was seen a few times. The J gene is TRBJ2-1, the V gene TRBV4-2; possible D gene TRBD1, 5 bases. Deletions cut 3 bases from V and 2 bases from J, with 14 bases between. This CDR3 spans 16 amino acids. Germline values: CDR1 LGHNA, CDR2 YNFKEQ. CDR3 residues: CASSQADRLTYNEQFF. The CDR3 DNA is TGTGCCAGCAGCCAGGCCGACAGATTGACCTACAATGAGCAGTTCTTC.

This clone was recorded once. The rearrangement links TRBV29-1 to TRBJ1-2; D remains unclear. The CDR3 runs 13 residues. Germline assignment: CDR1 SQVTM and CDR2 ANQGSEA. Trimming removed 3 bases at V and 0 bases at J, with 8 bases between. The CDR3 sequence: CSVEFSANYGYTF. CDR3 nucleotide sequence: TGCAGCGTTGAGTTTTCAGCTAACTATGGCTACACCTTC.

This clone was observed many times. The V gene is TRBV7-9, the J gene TRBJ1-6; D gene ambiguous. The V gene lost 4 bases and the J gene lost 9 bases, with 13 bases spanning the gap. The CDR3 is 14 amino acids. Germline CDR1 and CDR2: SEHNR and FQNEAQ (reference sequence). This CDR3 reads CASSSGYEGSPLHF. CDR3 DNA sequence: TGTGCCAGCAGCTCAGGATATGAGGGTTCACCCCTCCACTTT.

The chain joins TRBV7-9 to TRBJ1-2; 7 positions agree with TRBD1. The CDR3 consists of 14 residues. The trim removed 4 bases at V and 5 bases at J, leaving 7 bases unmatched. Looked up from germline, CDR1 is SEHNR and CDR2 is FQNEAQ (reference sequence). The CDR3 sequence is CASSSGSGGYGYTF. The CDR3 bases are TGTGCCAGCAGCTCGGGATCAGGGGGGTATGGCTACACCTTC.

This clone was seen only once. This chain joins TRBV6-6 and TRBJ1-1; D may be TRBD1 (5 bases). Germline CDR1 MNHNY, CDR2 SVGAGI (reference sequence). V lost 6 bases and J 6 bases, leaving 14 bases between the germline ends. This CDR3 has 13 residues. CDR3 coding DNA: TGTGCCAGCAGGGGACTCCCCGACGCTGAAGCTTTCTTT. Protein sequence: CASRGLPDAEAFF.

The chain carries TRBV28 and TRBJ1-1, with D tentatively TRBD1 (6 bases). CDR1 MDHEN and CDR2 SYDVKM come from the germline V gene. With 6 bases removed from V and 5 bases from J, the gap between germline ends came to 16 bases. This CDR3 is built from 14 residues. The DNA of the CDR3 is TGTGCCAGCAGCTCCGGGGGGCTTGGGACTGAAGCTTTCTTT. Translated: CASSSGGLGTEAFF.

This chain connects TRBV19 to TRBJ2-1, with 14 bases identical to TRBD2. The CDR3 spans 14 residues. The V gene end was trimmed by 5 bases and the J gene end by 12 bases; junction bases not matched to a gene: 6. Germline loops: CDR1 LNHDA, CDR2 SQIVND (reference sequence). CDR3 region: CASSDPGTSGGQFF. Written as DNA, the CDR3 is TGTGCCAGTAGTGACCCCGGGACTAGCGGGGGGCAGTTCTTC.

This clone appeared once. CDR3 protein: CATSEPTGTGNGELFF. CDR3 nucleotides: TGTGCCACCAGTGAACCCACCGGGACAGGGAACGGGGAGCTGTTTTTT. This chain connects TRBV24-1 to TRBJ2-2, with 9 bases that match TRBD1. This CDR3 comprises 16 residues. V lost 4 bases, J lost 7 bases, and 9 bases stayed unmatched. Looked up from germline, CDR1 is KGHDR and CDR2 is SFDVKD.

The genes are TRBV27 and TRBJ1-1; the D is unclear. The CDR3 consists of 14 residues. The germline V gene encodes CDR1 MNHEY and CDR2 SMNVEV (reference sequence). Deletions cut 6 bases from V and 1 base from J, with 12 bases between. CDR3 nucleotide sequence: TGTGCCAGCAGAGACATCGATTCGAACACTGAAGCTTTCTTT. Protein sequence: CASRDIDSNTEAFF.

V and J are TRBV3-1 (or the pseudogene TRBV3-2) and TRBJ1-6, with a tentative D call TRBD1 (6 bases). Germline CDR1 is LGHDT and CDR2 is YNNKEL (reference sequence). CDR3 size: 14 residues. Trimming pared 3 bases from V and 9 bases from J, leaving 12 bases between. The CDR3 nucleotides are TGTGCCAGCAGCCAGTCGGTGGGGGCTTCACCCCTCCACTTT. Protein sequence: CASSQSVGASPLHF.

The rearrangement uses TRBV7-3 and TRBJ2-2; maybe TRBD2 (7 bases). This CDR3 has 15 residues. CDR1 SGHTA and CDR2 FQGTGA come from the germline V gene. Trimming pared 5 bases from V and 1 base from J, leaving 11 bases between. The CDR3 spells CASSTGGENTGELFF. Written as DNA, the CDR3 is TGTGCCAGCAGCACGGGGGGCGAGAACACCGGGGAGCTGTTTTTT.